The 28 T cell receptor beta chains in this list originate from one sample, sequenced in a study of CD8 T cells in ankylosing spondylitis. These TCRs' antigens remain unknown. Overall study results and limits: Roughly eight highly homologous variants made up a TCR beta motif that seemed to typify ankylosing spondylitis blood.

TCRdb re-called the 5' RACE reads with MiXCR, one entry per CDR3 protein. The repertoire has hundreds of thousands of distinct CDR3 sequences, about 10% of them found once; the top ten carry approximately 0.51%. The sequenced sample was blood, either unsorted or a sorted T cell fraction (not recorded which). All receptors derive from a male donor with ankylosing spondylitis.

This clonotype showed up just a few times. The rearrangement uses TRBV7-2 and TRBJ2-5; 9 bases line up with TRBD2. The length of the CDR3 is 15 residues. The V segment lost 2 bases and the J segment 2 bases; nucleotides outside the gene matches: 3. The germline gives CDR1 SGHTA, CDR2 FQGNSA. CDR3 nucleotides: TGTGCCAGCAGCTTAATAGCGGGAGCTCAAGAGACCCAGTACTTC. This codes for CASSLIAGAQETQYF.

This clonotype came up many times. The chain has TRBV5-1 and TRBJ1-1, with D perhaps TRBD1 (6 bases). Germline CDR1 SGHRS, CDR2 YFSETQ. Trimming left V 2 bases short and J 2 bases short, with 10 bases between. The CDR3 spans 14 residues. This CDR3 reads CASSFLTGNTEAFF. The CDR3 bases are TGCGCCAGCAGCTTCTTGACAGGAAACACTGAAGCTTTCTTT.

In its sample, this clonotype was seen a few times. This chain uses TRBV11-2 with TRBJ1-3, with a weak D call TRBD1 (6 bases). Germline assignment: CDR1 SGHAT and CDR2 FQNNGV. The CDR3 consists of 19 residues. V shed 5 bases and J shed 0 bases, with 23 bases lying between them. CDR3 bases: TGTGCCAGCAGCCGAAGGGGGGGACGGGACGCGAGCTCTGGAAACACCATATATTTT. Translated: CASSRRGGRDASSGNTIYF.

This clonotype was recorded many times. The chain uses TRBV29-1 and TRBJ1-2; D unresolved. Trimming pared 4 bases from V and 4 bases from J, leaving 7 bases between. CDR3 length: 11 residues. The germline gives CDR1 SQVTM, CDR2 ANQGSEA. The CDR3 DNA follows: TGCAGCGTTGTAATCAGCTATGGCTACACCTTC. It translates to CSVVISYGYTF.

The CDR3 spells CASSSFQGLAGKQFF. The CDR3 coding sequence is TGTGCCAGCAGTTCTTTCCAGGGACTAGCGGGAAAGCAGTTCTTC. The chain links TRBV12-3 or TRBV12-4 to TRBJ2-1; 13 nucleotides agree with TRBD2. V was clipped by 4 bases and J by 11 bases; unmatched bases: 8. The CDR3 consists of 15 residues.

The rearrangement links TRBV9 to TRBJ2-3, with D tentatively TRBD2 (5 bases). V lost 3 bases and J lost 2, with 16 bases in between. This CDR3 comprises 16 residues. From germline, CDR1 is SGDLS and CDR2 YYNGEE. DNA for the CDR3: TGTGCCAGCAGCGCCCAACGGGGATTTATCACAGATACGCAGTATTTT. This sequence encodes CASSAQRGFITDTQYF. The variable domain in full, completed from reference TRBV9 and TRBJ2-3, reads DSGVTQTPKHLITATGQRVTLRCSPRSGDLSVYWYQQSLDQGLQFLIQYYNGEERAKGNILERFSAQQFPDLHSELNLSSLELGDSALYFCASSAQRGFITDTQYFGPGTRLTVL.

This clonotype was detected only a few times. The chain carries TRBV10-3 and TRBJ1-1, with TRBD1 identical over 9 bases. The J segment lost 9 bases and the V segment lost 5 bases, leaving 4 bases of the junction unmatched. The germline CDR1 and CDR2 sequences are ENHRY and SYGVKD. The CDR3 loop spans 12 amino acids. The CDR3 bases are TGTGCCATCAGTACCGGGACAGGGAAAGCTTTCTTT. This codes for CAISTGTGKAFF.

Ten or more counts support this clonotype. The J gene is TRBJ2-2, the V gene TRBV20-1; 7 nucleotides align to TRBD2. Germline values: CDR1 DFQATT, CDR2 SNEGSKA (reference sequence). J gave up 4 bases and V 3 bases, and 5 bases lay outside the gene matches. This CDR3 contains 14 residues. The CDR3 loop reads CSASHGEGTGELFF. The CDR3 bases are TGCAGTGCTAGCCACGGGGAGGGCACCGGGGAGCTGTTTTTT.

This clonotype was counted ten times or more. This CDR3 is CSASDYGYTF. In nucleotides, the CDR3 is TGCAGTGCTAGCGATTATGGCTACACCTTC. The chain uses TRBV20-1 and TRBJ1-2; D call uncertain. V lost 3 bases to trimming and J lost 5 bases, with 4 bases between them. CDR1 is DFQATT, CDR2 SNEGSKA, per germline (reference sequence). The CDR3 consists of 10 residues.

In its sample, this clonotype was seen a few times. This chain links TRBV7-2 with TRBJ1-1; no clear D gene. CDR1 and CDR2 from the germline V gene are SGHTA and FQGNSA. Trimming removed 4 bases at V and 6 bases at J, with 18 bases between. The CDR3 sequence is 15 residues long. CDR3 nucleotides: TGTGCCAGCAGCTCTAAGATAATACTGGGCTCTGAAGCTTTCTTT. Encoded protein: CASSSKIILGSEAFF.

The gene calls are TRBV6-1 and TRBJ2-7; D is possibly TRBD2 (6 bases). CDR3 length: 15 residues. V lost 4 bases, J lost 5 bases, and 18 bases lay in between. Germline loops: CDR1 MNHNS, CDR2 SASEGT. In DNA form, the CDR3 reads TGTGCCAGCAGTGTGGGCAGGGAGGAGTCCAACGAGCAGTACTTC. Translated, it gives CASSVGREESNEQYF.

The rearrangement joins TRBV20-1 to TRBJ1-3, with 7 bases matching TRBD1. Germline V gene lookup returns CDR1 DFQATT and CDR2 SNEGSKA (reference sequence). Trimming removed 5 bases from V and 5 bases from J; junction bases left unmatched: 6. The CDR3 is 13 amino acids. The CDR3 is CSAGTTGRNTIYF. In nucleotides, the CDR3 is TGCAGTGCTGGGACGACAGGGCGAAACACCATATATTTT.

This clonotype showed up just a few times. The rearrangement uses TRBV29-1 and TRBJ2-2; tentatively, D is TRBD1 (6 bases). The CDR3 is 13 residues long. Trimming removed 5 bases from V and 4 bases from J, with 11 bases in between. Germline CDR1 and CDR2: SQVTM and ANQGSEA. The CDR3 DNA follows: TGCAGCGTTCATCAGGGGACCACCGGGGAGCTGTTTTTT. This encodes CSVHQGTTGELFF.

The V gene is TRBV3-1, the J gene TRBJ2-3; D call uncertain. CDR3 size: 13 residues. V was trimmed by 1 base and J by 1 base, leaving 3 bases between them. Germline values: CDR1 LGHDT, CDR2 YNNKEL (reference sequence). The chain's CDR3 is CASSQVRTDTQYF. The CDR3 DNA is TGTGCCAGCAGCCAAGTACGCACAGATACGCAGTATTTT.

The chain combines TRBV15 with TRBJ1-5; D gene unclear. V lost 4 bases and J lost 6, with 13 bases in between. Germline CDR1 and CDR2: LNHNV and YYDKDF (reference sequence). The CDR3 runs 14 residues. CDR3 sequence reads: CATSNSALTQPQHF. In DNA form, the CDR3 reads TGTGCCACCAGCAACAGTGCTCTAACTCAGCCCCAGCATTTT.

In regard to this clonotype: Likely a read error: the CDR3 ends without its conserved phenylalanine or tryptophan. The rearrangement joins TRBV6-1 to TRBJ1-6; D remains ambiguous. V lost 8 bases and J lost 4, with 9 bases in between. This CDR3 is 13 amino acids long. CDR1 and CDR2 from the germline V gene are MNHNS and SASEGT. For the CDR3, the DNA is TGTGCCAGCGGTCTAAAATATAATTCACCCCTCCACATT. This encodes CASGLKYNSPLHI.

This clonotype was counted at least ten times. J is TRBJ1-1 and V is TRBV5-1; D remains ambiguous. CDR3 length: 16 residues. V dropped 0 bases and J dropped 0 bases, with 12 bases sitting between them. Germline V gene sequence: CDR1 SGHRS, CDR2 YFSETQ. The CDR3 DNA sequence: TGCGCCAGCAGCTTGGGATCTGCGCCTTTGAACACTGAAGCTTTCTTT. This encodes CASSLGSAPLNTEAFF.

A few counts support this clonotype. For the CDR3, the DNA is TGTGCCAGCAGTCACAGGGGGCAAGTCACCGGGGAGCTGTTTTTT. Translation: CASSHRGQVTGELFF. This chain joins TRBV6-5 and TRBJ2-2, with 9 positions matching TRBD1. J gave up 4 bases and V 5 bases, and 5 bases lay outside the gene matches. The germline gives CDR1 MNHEY, CDR2 SVGAGI. This CDR3 region has 15 residues.

CDR3 bases: TGTGCCAGCAGCGTAAGGACAGGAGGTCCCTACGAGCAGTACTTC. It encodes CASSVRTGGPYEQYF. V is TRBV7-2 and J is TRBJ2-7; 7 bases fit TRBD1. Losses at the gene ends were 5 bases for V and 2 bases for J; bases not matched to a gene: 9. Germline V lookup: CDR1 SGHTA, CDR2 FQGNSA. This CDR3 is built from 15 residues.

This clonotype has only a few counts. The chain carries TRBV10-3 and TRBJ1-4; D might be TRBD1 (5 bases). In germline, CDR1 is ENHRY, CDR2 SYGVKD. The CDR3 extends over 13 amino acids. Trimming took off 4 bases at V and 4 bases at J, with 7 bases between the two ends. The CDR3 DNA sequence: TGTGCCATCAGTGGTGACAGTAATGAAAAACTGTTTTTT. Residues: CAISGDSNEKLFF.

This clonotype appeared a few times. CDR3 DNA: TGTGCCAGCAGCGTAGGATACGGGGACGGCTACACCTTC. Protein: CASSVGYGDGYTF. V and J are TRBV9 and TRBJ1-2, with D maybe TRBD1 (5 bases). From germline, CDR1 is SGDLS and CDR2 YYNGEE. The CDR3 covers 13 residues. Trimming took 0 bases from V and 8 from J, leaving 11 bases between them.

This clonotype was recorded a few times. This chain connects TRBV12-3 or TRBV12-4 to TRBJ1-5; D is possibly TRBD1 (6 bases). The germline V and J ends were trimmed by 3 bases and 9 bases, with 15 bases remaining between them. The length of the CDR3 is 14 residues. DNA for the CDR3: TGTGCCAGCAGTTTGGGGCAGGGGAGTTGGCCCCAGCATTTT. Protein sequence: CASSLGQGSWPQHF.

This clonotype was counted only a few times. The CDR3 loop is CSASKDRGTEAFF. The DNA for the CDR3 is TGCAGTGCTAGTAAGGACAGGGGGACTGAAGCTTTCTTT. The genes are TRBV20-1 and TRBJ1-1; 10 positions match TRBD1. The CDR3 loop spans 13 amino acids. Germline-derived CDR1 and CDR2 are DFQATT and SNEGSKA (reference sequence). After removal of 3 bases from V and 5 bases from J, the junction contained 3 bases not matched to a gene.

There are many counts of this clonotype. The J gene is TRBJ2-1, the V gene TRBV29-1; D perhaps matches TRBD1 (6 bases). The germline V and J ends were trimmed by 2 bases and 2 bases, with 10 bases remaining between them. The length of the CDR3 is 14 residues. The germline V gene encodes CDR1 SQVTM and CDR2 ANQGSEA. Written as DNA, the CDR3 is TGCAGCGTTGAAACAGGGAACCCCTACAATGAGCAGTTCTTC. Translation gives CSVETGNPYNEQFF.

A single count supports this clonotype. A read error may be the cause here, since a much bigger clone is one base away. The rearrangement links TRBV29-1 to TRBJ2-3; D possibly uses TRBD1 or TRBD2 (5 bases each). The V end was cut by 8 bases, the J end by 2 bases, with 17 bases between. This CDR3 spans 14 amino acids. Germline CDR1 reads SQVTM; CDR2 reads ANQGSEA. CDR3: CSTEMGTSTDTQYF. The CDR3 nucleotides read TGCAGCACCGAAATGGGGACCTCCACAGATACGCAGTATTTT.

As to this clonotype: With a much larger clone just one base away, this may be a read error. The chain joins TRBV20-1 to TRBJ1-5, with 10 bases aligning to TRBD1. The CDR3 length is 12 residues. Unmatched junction bases numbered 4, after V lost 8 bases and J lost 6 bases. Germline values: CDR1 DFQATT, CDR2 SNEGSKA (reference sequence). CDR3 in amino acids: CSTRTGGQPQHF. The CDR3 nucleotides are TGCAGTACTCGGACAGGGGGTCAGCCCCAGCATTTT.

This clonotype was seen many times. The V call is TRBV5-1, the J call TRBJ2-7; D may be TRBD1 (5 bases). Trimming pared 0 bases from V and 5 bases from J, leaving 15 bases between. The germline gives CDR1 SGHRS, CDR2 YFSETQ. The CDR3 spans 15 residues. The DNA for the CDR3 is TGCGCCAGCAGCTTGGACAGGTCCGAAGGCGACGAGCAGTACTTC. Translated, it gives CASSLDRSEGDEQYF. Full variable domain (rest looked up from reference TRBV5-1 and TRBJ2-7): KAGVTQTPRYLIKTRGQQVTLSCSPISGHRSVSWYQQTPGQGLQFLFEYFSETQRNKGNFPGRFSGRQFSNSRSEMNVSTLELGDSALYLCASSLDRSEGDEQYFGPGTRLTVT.

This chain links TRBV10-1 with TRBJ2-7; D gene uncertain. This CDR3 has 13 residues. Trimming cost V 3 bases and J 0 bases, with 6 bases left between them. Germline CDR1 WNHNN, CDR2 SYGVQD (reference sequence). The CDR3 bases are TGCGCCAGCAGTGATCTAAGCTCCTACGAGCAGTACTTC. Encoded protein: CASSDLSSYEQYF.